Sequencing of this TCR beta chain was carried out in a study of shared clonotypes between healthy human individuals. On this clone: The target antigen is unknown.

This CDR3 region has 16 residues. Trimming at V came to 4 bases and at J to 7 bases, leaving 13 bases not matched to a gene. Germline loops: CDR1 SQVTM, CDR2 ANQGSEA. Unsorted PBMC DNA sequencing spanned ten immunoSEQ deep assay plates. Assay: immunoSEQ multiplex PCR; the TCRdb copy retains only in-frame clones and omits some. The table lists about 490,000 clones, 79% of them singletons. Study-level findings and limits: Sampling covered nothing but blood. Tissue TCR repertoires likely differ from those found in blood.

J is TRBJ2-5 and V is TRBV29-1, with 12 bases matching TRBD2. Material for sequencing was PBMCs. This clonotype was obtained from a woman in her thirties or forties in good health. Some clones in this sample may be carry-over from other donors' samples. The DNA for the CDR3 is TGCAGCGTTGGACCCCCCCCTAGCGGGGGGGGGCGGACCCAGTACTTC. It translates to CSVGPPPSGGGRTQYF.